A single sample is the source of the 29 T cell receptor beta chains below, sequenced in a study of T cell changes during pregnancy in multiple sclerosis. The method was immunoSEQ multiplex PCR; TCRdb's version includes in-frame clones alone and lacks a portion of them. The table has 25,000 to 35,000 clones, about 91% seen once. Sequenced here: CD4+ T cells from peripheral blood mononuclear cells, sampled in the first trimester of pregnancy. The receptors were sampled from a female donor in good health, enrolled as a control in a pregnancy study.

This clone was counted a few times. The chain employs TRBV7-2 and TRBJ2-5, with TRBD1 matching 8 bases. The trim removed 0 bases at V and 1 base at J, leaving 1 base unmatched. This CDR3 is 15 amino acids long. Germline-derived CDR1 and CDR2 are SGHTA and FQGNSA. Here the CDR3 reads CASSLAQGAQETQYF. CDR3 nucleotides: TGTGCCAGCAGCTTAGCGCAGGGGGCCCAAGAGACCCAGTACTTC.

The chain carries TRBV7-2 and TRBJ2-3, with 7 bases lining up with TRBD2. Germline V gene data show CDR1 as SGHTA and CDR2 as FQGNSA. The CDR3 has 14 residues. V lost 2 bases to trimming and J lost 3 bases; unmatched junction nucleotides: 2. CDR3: CASSLNSGTDTQYF. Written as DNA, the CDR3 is TGTGCCAGCAGCTTAAATAGCGGGACAGATACGCAGTATTTT.

CDR3 in DNA: TGTGCCAGCAGCCCAGGGGGAAGCTCCTATAATTCACCCCTCCACTTT. Translated: CASSPGGSSYNSPLHF. The chain is built from TRBV7-9 and TRBJ1-6, with TRBD1 matching 7 bases. Germline CDR1 and CDR2: SEHNR and FQNEAQ (reference sequence). This CDR3 is 16 amino acids long. The V and J ends lost 5 bases and 0 bases, in that order; junction bases with no gene match: 4.

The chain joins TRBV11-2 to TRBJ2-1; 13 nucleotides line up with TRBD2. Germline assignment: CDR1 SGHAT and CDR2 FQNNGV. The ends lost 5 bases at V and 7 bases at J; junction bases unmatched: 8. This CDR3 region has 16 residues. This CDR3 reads CASSVSLAGGLNEQFF. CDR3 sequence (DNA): TGTGCCAGCAGCGTGTCACTAGCGGGGGGGCTTAATGAGCAGTTCTTC.

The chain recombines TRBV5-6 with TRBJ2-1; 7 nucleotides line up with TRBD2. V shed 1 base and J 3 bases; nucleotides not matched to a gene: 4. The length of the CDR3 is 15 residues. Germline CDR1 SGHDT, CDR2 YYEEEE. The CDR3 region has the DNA TGTGCCAGCAGCTTGTATGGGACTAACTACAATGAGCAGTTCTTC. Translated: CASSLYGTNYNEQFF.

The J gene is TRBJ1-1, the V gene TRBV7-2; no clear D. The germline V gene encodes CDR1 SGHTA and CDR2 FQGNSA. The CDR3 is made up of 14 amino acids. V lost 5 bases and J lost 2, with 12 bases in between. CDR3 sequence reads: CASSRMTGNTEAFF. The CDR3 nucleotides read TGTGCCAGCAGCCGAATGACGGGTAACACTGAAGCTTTCTTT.

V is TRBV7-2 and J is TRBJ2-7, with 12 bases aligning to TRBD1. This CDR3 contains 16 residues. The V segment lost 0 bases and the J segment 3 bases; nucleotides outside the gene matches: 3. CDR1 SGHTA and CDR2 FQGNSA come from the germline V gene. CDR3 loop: CASSLAGTGGFYEQYF. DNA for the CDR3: TGTGCCAGCAGCTTAGCCGGGACAGGGGGCTTCTACGAGCAGTACTTC.

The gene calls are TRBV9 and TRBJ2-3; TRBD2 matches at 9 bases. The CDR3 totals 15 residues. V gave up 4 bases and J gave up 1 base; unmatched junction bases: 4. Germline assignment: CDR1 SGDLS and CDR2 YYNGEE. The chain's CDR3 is CASSPRTSGTDTQYF. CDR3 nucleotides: TGTGCCAGCAGCCCCCGGACTAGCGGCACAGATACGCAGTATTTT.

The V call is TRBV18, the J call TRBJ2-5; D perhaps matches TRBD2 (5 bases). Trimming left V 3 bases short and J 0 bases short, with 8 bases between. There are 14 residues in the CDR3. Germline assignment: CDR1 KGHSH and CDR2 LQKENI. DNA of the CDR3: TGTGCCAGCTCACCGGAGCGGTACCAAGAGACCCAGTACTTC. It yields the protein CASSPERYQETQYF.

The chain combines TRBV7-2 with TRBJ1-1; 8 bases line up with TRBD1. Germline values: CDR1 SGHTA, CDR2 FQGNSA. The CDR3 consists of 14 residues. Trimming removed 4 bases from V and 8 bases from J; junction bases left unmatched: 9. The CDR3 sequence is CASSSSSWTGEAFF. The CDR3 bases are TGTGCCAGCAGCTCCTCCTCCTGGACAGGGGAAGCTTTCTTT.

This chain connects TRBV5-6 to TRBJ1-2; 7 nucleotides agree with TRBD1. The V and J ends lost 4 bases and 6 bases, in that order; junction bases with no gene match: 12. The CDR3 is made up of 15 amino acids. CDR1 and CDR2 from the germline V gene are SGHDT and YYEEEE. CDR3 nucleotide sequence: TGTGCCAGCAGCCCCCTACCGACAGGGACAAATGGCTACACCTTC. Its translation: CASSPLPTGTNGYTF.

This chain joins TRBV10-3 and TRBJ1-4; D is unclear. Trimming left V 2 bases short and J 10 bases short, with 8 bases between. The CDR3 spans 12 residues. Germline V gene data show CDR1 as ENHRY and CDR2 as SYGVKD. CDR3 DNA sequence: TGTGCCATCAGTGAGCAATACGGAAAACTGTTTTTT. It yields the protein CAISEQYGKLFF.

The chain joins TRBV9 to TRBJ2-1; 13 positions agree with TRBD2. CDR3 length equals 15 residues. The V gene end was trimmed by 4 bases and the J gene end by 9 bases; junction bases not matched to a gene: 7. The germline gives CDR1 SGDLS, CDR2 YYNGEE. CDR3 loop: CASSQGTSGGAEQFF. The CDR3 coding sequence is TGTGCCAGCAGCCAGGGAACTAGCGGGGGGGCTGAGCAGTTCTTC.

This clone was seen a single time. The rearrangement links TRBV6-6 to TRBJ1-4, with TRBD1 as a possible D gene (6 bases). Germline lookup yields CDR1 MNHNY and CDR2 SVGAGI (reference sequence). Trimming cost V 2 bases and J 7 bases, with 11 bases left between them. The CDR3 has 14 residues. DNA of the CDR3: TGTGCCAGCAGTTACGAGGGGGATGGTGAAAAACTGTTTTTT. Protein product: CASSYEGDGEKLFF.

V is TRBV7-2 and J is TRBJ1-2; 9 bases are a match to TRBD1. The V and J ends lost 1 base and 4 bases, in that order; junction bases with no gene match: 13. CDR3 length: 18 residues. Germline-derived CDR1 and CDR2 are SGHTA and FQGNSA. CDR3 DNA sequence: TGTGCCAGCAGCTTAGGAAAGGGACAGGGCTTCGCCGGCTATGGCTACACCTTC. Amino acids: CASSLGKGQGFAGYGYTF. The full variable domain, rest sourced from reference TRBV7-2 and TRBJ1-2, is GAGVSQSPSNKVTEKGKDVELRCDPISGHTALYWYRQSLGQGLEFLIYFQGNSAPDKSGLPSDRFSAERTGGSVSTLTIQRTQQEDSAVYLCASSLGKGQGFAGYGYTFGSGTRLTVV.

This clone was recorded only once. The CDR3, as DNA: TGTGCCAGCAGCCTCCTTAGCGAGCCCTACGAGCAGTACTTC. Translated, it gives CASSLLSEPYEQYF. The chain links TRBV7-2 to TRBJ2-7; D might be TRBD2 (5 bases). Trimming took 5 bases from V and 2 from J, leaving 13 bases between them. The CDR3 runs 14 residues. From germline, CDR1 is SGHTA and CDR2 FQGNSA.

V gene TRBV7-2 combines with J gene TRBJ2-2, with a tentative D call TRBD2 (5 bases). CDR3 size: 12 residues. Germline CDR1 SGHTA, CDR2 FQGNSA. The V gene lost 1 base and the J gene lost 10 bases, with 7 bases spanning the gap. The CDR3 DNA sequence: TGTGCCAGCAGCTTAGGCGGGTTGGAGCTGTTTTTT. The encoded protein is CASSLGGLELFF.

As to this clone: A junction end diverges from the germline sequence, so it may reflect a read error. CDR3 DNA sequence: TGCGCCAGTCGGAAGTCGGAGACCTACCAGCAGTACTTC. As protein: CASRKSETYQQYF. The J gene is TRBJ2-7, the V gene TRBV5-1; D is unclear. This CDR3 has 13 amino acids. Germline V lookup: CDR1 SGHRS, CDR2 YFSETQ.

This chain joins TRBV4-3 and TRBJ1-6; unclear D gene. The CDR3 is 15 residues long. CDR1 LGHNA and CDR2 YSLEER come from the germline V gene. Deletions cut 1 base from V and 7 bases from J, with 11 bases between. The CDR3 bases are TGCGCCAGCAGCCAAGTTTCCCAGTGGAATTCACCCCTCCACTTT. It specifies CASSQVSQWNSPLHF.

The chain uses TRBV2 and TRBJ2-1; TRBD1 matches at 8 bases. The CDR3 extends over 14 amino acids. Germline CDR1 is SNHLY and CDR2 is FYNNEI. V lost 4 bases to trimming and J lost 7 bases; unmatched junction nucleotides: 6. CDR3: CASSVNRGLNEQFF. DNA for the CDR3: TGTGCCAGCAGTGTTAACAGGGGGTTGAATGAGCAGTTCTTC.

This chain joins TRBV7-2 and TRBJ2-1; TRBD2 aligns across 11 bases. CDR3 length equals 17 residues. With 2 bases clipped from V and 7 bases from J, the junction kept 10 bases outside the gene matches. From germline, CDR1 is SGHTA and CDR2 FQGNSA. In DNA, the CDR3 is TGTGCCAGCAGCTTAAATAGCGGGGGGGCCTCTCGGAATGAGCAGTTCTTC. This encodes CASSLNSGGASRNEQFF.

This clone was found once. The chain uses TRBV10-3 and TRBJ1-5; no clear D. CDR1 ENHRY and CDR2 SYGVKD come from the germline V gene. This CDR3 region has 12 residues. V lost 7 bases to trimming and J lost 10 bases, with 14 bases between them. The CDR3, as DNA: TGTGCCATCACCCAGACACATCGACCCCAGCATTTT. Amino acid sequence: CAITQTHRPQHF.

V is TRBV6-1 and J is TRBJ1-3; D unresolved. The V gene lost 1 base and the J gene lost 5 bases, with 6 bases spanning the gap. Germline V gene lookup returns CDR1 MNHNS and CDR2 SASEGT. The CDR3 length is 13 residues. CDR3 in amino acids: CASSEGFRNTIYF. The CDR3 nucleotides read TGTGCCAGCAGTGAAGGTTTTAGAAACACCATATATTTT.

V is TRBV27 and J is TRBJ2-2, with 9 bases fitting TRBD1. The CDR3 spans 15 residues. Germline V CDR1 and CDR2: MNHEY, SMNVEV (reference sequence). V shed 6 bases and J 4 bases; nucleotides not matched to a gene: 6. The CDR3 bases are TGTGCCAGCAGCCAGGGACAGGGCATCACCGGGGAGCTGTTTTTT. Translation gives CASSQGQGITGELFF.

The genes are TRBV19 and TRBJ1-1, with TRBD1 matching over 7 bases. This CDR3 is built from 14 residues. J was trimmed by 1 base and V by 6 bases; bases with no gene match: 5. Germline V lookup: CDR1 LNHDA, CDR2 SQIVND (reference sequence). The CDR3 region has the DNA TGTGCCAGTAGGCTGGGACAGACGAACACTGAAGCTTTCTTT. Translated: CASRLGQTNTEAFF.

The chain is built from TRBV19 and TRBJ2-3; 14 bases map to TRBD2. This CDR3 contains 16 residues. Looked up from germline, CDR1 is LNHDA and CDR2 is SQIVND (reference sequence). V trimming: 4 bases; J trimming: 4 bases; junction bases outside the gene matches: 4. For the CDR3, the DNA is TGTGCCAGTAGTAGTGGGACTAGCGGGGGCCCAGATACGCAGTATTTT. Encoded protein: CASSSGTSGGPDTQYF.

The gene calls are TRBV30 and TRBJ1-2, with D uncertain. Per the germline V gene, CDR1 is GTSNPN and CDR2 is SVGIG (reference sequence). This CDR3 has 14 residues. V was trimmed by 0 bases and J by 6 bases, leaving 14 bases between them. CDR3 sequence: CAWSVVRFGHGYTF. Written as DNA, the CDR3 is TGTGCCTGGAGTGTGGTCAGGTTCGGCCATGGCTACACCTTC.

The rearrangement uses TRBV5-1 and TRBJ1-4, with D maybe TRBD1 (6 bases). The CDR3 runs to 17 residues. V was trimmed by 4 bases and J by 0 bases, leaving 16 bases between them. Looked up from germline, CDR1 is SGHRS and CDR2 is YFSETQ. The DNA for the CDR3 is TGCGCCAGCAGCCGTTTCGGGTCAGGGGCAACTAATGAAAAACTGTTTTTT. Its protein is CASSRFGSGATNEKLFF.

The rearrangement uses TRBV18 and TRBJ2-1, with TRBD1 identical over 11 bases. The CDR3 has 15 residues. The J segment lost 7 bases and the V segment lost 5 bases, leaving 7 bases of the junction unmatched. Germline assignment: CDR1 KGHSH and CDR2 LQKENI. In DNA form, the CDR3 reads TGTGCCAGCTCATCCGGGACAGGGGGGATGAATGAGCAGTTCTTC. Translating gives CASSSGTGGMNEQFF.